One sample yielded the 8 T cell receptor beta chains listed below, sequenced in a study of post-analysis software for immune sequencing data (dated by TCRdb to the mid-2010s). Here is what the overall study found, with its caveats: Patients showed significantly higher frequencies than controls for a handful of TRBV segments, among them TRBV5-6, TRBV5-1 and TRBV20-1.

Which antigens these TCRs recognize remains unknown. Preparation of the library involved PCR. TCRdb lists the instrument as Illumina HiSeq 2500. To reduce PCR and sequencing biases, unique molecular identifiers were built into the TCR beta cDNA libraries. TCRdb cleaned the public reads at Q25 with fastp, built clones with MiXCR and kept in-frame beta chains. For every CDR3 protein sequence, its rows merge into one entry that carries the most common genes and DNA. This sample holds roughly 800,000 distinct CDR3 sequences; roughly 50% were observed only once. Around 4.5% of the sample is taken by the ten largest. The sequenced sample consisted of blood. Every receptor here comes from a girl between 5 and 17 years old with multiple sclerosis.

The chain has TRBV20-1 and TRBJ2-5; TRBD2 agrees at 13 bases. Germline CDR1 and CDR2: DFQATT and SNEGSKA (reference sequence). The CDR3 spans 15 residues. After removal of 6 bases from V and 0 bases from J, the junction contained 4 bases not matched to a gene. The CDR3 region has the DNA TGCAGTGCCATACTAGCGGGAGGGTACCAAGAGACCCAGTACTTC. Residues: CSAILAGGYQETQYF.

The genes are TRBV29-1 and TRBJ2-7, with TRBD2 identical over 12 bases. Germline V CDR1 and CDR2: SQVTM, ANQGSEA. The junction had 12 bases not matched to a gene; V was cut back by 7 bases and J by 5 bases. The CDR3 has 15 residues. The CDR3 here is CSAFTGTSGLNEQYF. The CDR3 DNA is TGCAGCGCCTTCACCGGGACTAGCGGGCTCAACGAGCAGTACTTC.

The J gene is TRBJ2-7, the V gene TRBV12-3 or TRBV12-4, with a possible D match to TRBD1 (7 bases). Trimming removed 3 bases at V and 1 base at J, with 19 bases between. This CDR3 contains 17 residues. The CDR3 protein is CASSFQGGPHPSYEQYF. In DNA form, the CDR3 reads TGTGCCAGCAGTTTCCAGGGGGGACCCCACCCATCCTACGAGCAGTACTTC.

The chain is built from TRBV5-1 and TRBJ2-5, with 7 nucleotides matching TRBD2. V lost 9 bases, J lost 3 bases, and 8 bases stayed unmatched. Per germline, CDR1 SGHRS and CDR2 YFSETQ. This CDR3 spans 13 amino acids. CDR3 amino acids: CATTRGEEETQYF. The CDR3, as DNA: TGCGCCACTACACGGGGGGAAGAAGAGACCCAGTACTTC.

This clonotype occurred a few times. This chain joins TRBV11-2 and TRBJ2-1, with D possibly TRBD2 on 6 matching bases. CDR1 is SGHAT and CDR2 is FQNNGV in the germline V gene. V was clipped by 5 bases and J by 3 bases, with 14 bases between them. The CDR3 is made up of 15 amino acids. CDR3: CASSRPGRLYNEQFF. The CDR3, as DNA: TGTGCCAGCAGCCGTCCCGGGAGACTCTACAATGAGCAGTTCTTC.

This chain connects TRBV7-9 to TRBJ2-3; D is uncertain. Trimming stripped 1 base from V and 8 bases from J, with 7 bases between. CDR1 and CDR2 from the germline V gene are SEHNR and FQNEAQ (reference sequence). The CDR3 is 12 residues long. As DNA, the CDR3 is TGTGCCAGCAGCTTAGAGACCGCTACGCAGTATTTT. Translation gives CASSLETATQYF.

The chain employs TRBV2 and TRBJ2-1; 9 bases line up with TRBD2. This CDR3 has 15 amino acids. V lost 7 bases, J lost 6 bases, and 10 bases stayed unmatched. In germline, CDR1 is SNHLY, CDR2 FYNNEI. CDR3 amino acids: CASIRSGGLLNEQFF. For the CDR3, the DNA is TGTGCCAGCATACGAAGCGGGGGGCTCCTCAATGAGCAGTTCTTC.

This clonotype was found a few times. This chain uses TRBV29-1 with TRBJ2-5; unclear D gene. The length of the CDR3 is 12 residues. Per germline, CDR1 SQVTM and CDR2 ANQGSEA. Trimming took 2 bases from V and 4 from J, leaving 8 bases between them. The CDR3 DNA reads TGCAGCGTTGAATTCAGTTCAGAGACCCAGTACTTC. Residues: CSVEFSSETQYF. The variable domain in full, completed from reference TRBV29-1 and TRBJ2-5, reads SAVISQKPSRDICQRGTSLTIQCQVDSQVTMMFWYRQQPGQSLTLIATANQGSEATYESGFVIDKFPISRPNLTFSTLTVSNMSPEDSSIYLCSVEFSSETQYFGPGTRLLVL.